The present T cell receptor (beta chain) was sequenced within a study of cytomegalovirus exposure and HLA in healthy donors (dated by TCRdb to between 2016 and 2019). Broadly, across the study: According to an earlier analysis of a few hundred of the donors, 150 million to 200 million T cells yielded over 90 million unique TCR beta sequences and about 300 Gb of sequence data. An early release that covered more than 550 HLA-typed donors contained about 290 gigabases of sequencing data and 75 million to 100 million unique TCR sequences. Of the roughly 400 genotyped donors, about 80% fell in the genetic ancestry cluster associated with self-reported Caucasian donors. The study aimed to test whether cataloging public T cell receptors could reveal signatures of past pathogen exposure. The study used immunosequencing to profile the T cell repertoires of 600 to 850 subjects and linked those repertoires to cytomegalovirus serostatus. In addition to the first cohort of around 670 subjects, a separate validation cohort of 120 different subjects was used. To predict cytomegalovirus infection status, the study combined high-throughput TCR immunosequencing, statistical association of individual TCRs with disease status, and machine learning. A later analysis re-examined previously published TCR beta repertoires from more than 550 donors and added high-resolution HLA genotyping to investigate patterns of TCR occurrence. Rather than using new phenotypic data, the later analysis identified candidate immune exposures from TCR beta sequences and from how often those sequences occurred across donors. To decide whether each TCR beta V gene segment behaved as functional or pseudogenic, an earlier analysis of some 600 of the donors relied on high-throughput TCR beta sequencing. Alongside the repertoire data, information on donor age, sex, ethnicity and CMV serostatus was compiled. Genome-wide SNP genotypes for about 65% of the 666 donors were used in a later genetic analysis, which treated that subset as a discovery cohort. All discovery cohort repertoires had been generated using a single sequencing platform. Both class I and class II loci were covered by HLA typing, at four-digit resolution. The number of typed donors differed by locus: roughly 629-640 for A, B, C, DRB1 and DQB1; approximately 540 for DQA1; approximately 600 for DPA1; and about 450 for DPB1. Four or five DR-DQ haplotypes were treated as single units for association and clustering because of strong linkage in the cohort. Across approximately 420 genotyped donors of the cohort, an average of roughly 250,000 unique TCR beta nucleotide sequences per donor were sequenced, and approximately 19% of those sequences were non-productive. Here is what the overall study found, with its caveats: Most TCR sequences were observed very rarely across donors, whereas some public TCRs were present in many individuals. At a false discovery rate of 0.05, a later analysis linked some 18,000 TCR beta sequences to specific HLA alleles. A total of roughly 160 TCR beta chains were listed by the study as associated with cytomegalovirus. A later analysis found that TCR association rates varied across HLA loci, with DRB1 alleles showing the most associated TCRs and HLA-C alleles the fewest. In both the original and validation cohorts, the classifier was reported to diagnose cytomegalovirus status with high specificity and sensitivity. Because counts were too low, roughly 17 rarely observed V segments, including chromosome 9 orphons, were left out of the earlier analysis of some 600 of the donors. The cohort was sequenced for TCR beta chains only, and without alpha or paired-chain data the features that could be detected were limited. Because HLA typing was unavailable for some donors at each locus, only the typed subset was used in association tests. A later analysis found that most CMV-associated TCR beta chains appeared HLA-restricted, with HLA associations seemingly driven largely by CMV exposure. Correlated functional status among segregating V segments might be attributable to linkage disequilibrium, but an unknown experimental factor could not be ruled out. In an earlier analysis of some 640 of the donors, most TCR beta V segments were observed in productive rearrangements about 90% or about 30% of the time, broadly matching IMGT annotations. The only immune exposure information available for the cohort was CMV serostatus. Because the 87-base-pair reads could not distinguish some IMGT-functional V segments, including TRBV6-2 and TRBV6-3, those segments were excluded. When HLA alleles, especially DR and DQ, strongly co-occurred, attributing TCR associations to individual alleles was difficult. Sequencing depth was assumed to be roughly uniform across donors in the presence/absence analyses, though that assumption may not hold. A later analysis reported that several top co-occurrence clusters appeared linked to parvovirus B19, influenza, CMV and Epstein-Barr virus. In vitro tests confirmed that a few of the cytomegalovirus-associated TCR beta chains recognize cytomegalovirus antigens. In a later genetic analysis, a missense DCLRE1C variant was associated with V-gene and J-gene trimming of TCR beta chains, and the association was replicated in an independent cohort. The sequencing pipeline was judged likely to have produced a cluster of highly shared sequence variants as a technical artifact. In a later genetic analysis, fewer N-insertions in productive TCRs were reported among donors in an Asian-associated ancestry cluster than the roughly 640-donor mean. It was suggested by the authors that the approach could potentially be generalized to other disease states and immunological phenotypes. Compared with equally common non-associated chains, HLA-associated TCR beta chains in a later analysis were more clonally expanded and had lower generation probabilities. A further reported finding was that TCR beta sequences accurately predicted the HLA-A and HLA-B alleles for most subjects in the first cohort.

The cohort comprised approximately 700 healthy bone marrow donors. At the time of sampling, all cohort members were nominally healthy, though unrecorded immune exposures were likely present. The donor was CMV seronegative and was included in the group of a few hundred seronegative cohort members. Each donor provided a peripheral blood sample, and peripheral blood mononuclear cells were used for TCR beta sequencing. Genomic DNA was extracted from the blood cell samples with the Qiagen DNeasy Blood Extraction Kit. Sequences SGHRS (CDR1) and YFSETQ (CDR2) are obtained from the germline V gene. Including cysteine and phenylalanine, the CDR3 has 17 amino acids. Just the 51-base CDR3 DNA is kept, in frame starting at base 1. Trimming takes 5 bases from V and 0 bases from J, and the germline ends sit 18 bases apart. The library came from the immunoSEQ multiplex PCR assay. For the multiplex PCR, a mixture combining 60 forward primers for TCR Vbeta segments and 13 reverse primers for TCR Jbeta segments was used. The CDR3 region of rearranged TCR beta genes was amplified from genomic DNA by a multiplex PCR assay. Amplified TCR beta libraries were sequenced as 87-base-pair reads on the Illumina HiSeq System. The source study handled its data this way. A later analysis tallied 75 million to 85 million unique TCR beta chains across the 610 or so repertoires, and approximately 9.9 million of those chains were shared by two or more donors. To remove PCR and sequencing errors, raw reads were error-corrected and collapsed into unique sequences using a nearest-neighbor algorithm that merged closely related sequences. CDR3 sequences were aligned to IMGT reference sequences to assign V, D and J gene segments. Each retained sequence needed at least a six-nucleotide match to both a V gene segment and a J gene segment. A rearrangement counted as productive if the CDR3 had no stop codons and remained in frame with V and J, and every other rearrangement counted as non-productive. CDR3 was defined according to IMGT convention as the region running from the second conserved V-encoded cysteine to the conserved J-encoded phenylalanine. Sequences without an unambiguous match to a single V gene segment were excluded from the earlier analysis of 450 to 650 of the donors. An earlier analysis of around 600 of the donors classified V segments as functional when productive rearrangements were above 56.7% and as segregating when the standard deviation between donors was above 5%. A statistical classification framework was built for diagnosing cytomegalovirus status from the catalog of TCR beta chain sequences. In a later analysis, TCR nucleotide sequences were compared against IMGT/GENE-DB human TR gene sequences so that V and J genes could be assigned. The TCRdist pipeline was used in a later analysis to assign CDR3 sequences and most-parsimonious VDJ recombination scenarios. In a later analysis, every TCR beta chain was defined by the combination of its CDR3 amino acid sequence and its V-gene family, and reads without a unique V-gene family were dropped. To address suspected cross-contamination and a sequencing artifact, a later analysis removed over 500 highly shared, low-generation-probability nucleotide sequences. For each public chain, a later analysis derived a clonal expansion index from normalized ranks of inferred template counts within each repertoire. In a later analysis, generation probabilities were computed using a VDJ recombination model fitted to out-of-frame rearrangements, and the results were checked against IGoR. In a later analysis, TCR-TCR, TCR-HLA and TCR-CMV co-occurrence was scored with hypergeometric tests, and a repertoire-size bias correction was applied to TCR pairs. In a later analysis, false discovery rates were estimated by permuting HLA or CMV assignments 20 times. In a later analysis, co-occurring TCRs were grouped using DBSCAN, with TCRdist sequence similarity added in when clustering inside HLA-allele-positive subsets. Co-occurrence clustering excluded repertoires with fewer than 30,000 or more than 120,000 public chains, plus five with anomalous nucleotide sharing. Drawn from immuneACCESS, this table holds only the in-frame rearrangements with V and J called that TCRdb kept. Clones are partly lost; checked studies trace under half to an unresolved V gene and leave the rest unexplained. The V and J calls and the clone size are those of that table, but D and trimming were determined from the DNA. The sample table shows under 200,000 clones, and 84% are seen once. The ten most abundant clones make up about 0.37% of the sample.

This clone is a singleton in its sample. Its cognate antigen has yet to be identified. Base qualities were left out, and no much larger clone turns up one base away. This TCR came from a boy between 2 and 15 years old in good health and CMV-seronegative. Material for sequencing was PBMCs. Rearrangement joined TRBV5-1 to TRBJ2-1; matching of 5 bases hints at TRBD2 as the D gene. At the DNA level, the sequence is TGCGCCAGCAGGACTACCCCTGCGCATAGCTCCTACAATGAGCAGTTCTTC. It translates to CASRTTPAHSSYNEQFF. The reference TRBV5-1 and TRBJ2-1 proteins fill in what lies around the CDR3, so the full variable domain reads KAGVTQTPRYLIKTRGQQVTLSCSPISGHRSVSWYQQTPGQGLQFLFEYFSETQRNKGNFPGRFSGRQFSNSRSEMNVSTLELGDSALYLCASRTTPAHSSYNEQFFGPGTRLTVL.